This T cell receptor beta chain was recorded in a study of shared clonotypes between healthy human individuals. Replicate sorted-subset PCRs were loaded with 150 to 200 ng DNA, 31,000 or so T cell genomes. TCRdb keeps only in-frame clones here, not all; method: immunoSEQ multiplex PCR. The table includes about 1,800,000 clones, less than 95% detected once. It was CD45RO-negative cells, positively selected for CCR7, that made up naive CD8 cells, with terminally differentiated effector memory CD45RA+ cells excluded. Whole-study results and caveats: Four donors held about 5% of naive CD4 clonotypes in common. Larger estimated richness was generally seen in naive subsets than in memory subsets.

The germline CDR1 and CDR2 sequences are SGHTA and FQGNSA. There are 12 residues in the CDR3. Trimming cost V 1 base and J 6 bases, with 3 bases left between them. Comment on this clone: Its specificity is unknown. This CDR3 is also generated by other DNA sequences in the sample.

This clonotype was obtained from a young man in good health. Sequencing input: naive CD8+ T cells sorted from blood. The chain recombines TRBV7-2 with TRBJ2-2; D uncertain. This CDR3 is CASSLGAGELFF. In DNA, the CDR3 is TGTGCCAGCAGCTTAGGTGCCGGGGAGCTGTTTTTT. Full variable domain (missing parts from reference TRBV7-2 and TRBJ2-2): GAGVSQSPSNKVTEKGKDVELRCDPISGHTALYWYRQSLGQGLEFLIYFQGNSAPDKSGLPSDRFSAERTGGSVSTLTIQRTQQEDSAVYLCASSLGAGELFFGEGSRLTVL.